Listed here are 29 T cell receptor beta chains from one sample, sequenced in a study of T cells in Graves' hyperthyroidism and ophthalmopathy. Authors of the study amplified TCR beta CDR3 regions from RNA transcripts. With the HTBI primer set, the TCR CDR3 went through a first round of RT-PCR. TCRdb re-derived calls from the multiplex PCR reads in MiXCR, one entry per CDR3 protein. The repertoire holds a few hundred thousand distinct CDR3 sequences, roughly 13% seen once, with roughly 8.3% in the top ten. The sample comprised blood. The receptors were sampled from a woman under 30 with Graves' hyperthyroidism.

This clonotype was seen more than once but under ten times. Being one base from a much bigger clone, this may be a read error. The chain carries TRBV7-2 and TRBJ1-1; no definite D call. The CDR3 totals 14 residues. Germline V gene sequence: CDR1 SGHTA, CDR2 FQGNSA. The CDR3 DNA sequence: TGTGCCTGCAGCTTGTTCATCCTAACACATGGGGCTTTCTTT. Its protein is CACSLFILTHGAFF.

This clonotype was observed at least ten times. The J gene is TRBJ2-7, the V gene TRBV28, with 12 nucleotides matching TRBD2. The CDR3 runs to 19 residues. The germline V gene encodes CDR1 MDHEN and CDR2 SYDVKM. V lost 2 bases, J lost 1 base, and 12 bases stayed unmatched. The CDR3 DNA is TGTGCCAGCAGTTTAGGGGTTCGACTAGCGGGAGCAAGGTCCTACGAGCAGTACTTC. Its protein product is CASSLGVRLAGARSYEQYF.

This clonotype was counted at least ten times. The CDR3, as DNA: TGTGCCAGCAGCTTAGGGCCTAGCGTTGGGCAGTTCTTC. Its protein is CASSLGPSVGQFF. The V and J genes are TRBV7-9 and TRBJ2-1; D may be TRBD2 (6 bases). The V end was cut by 1 base, the J end by 12 bases, with 13 bases between. The CDR3 sequence is 13 residues long. CDR1 SEHNR and CDR2 FQNEAQ come from the germline V gene (reference sequence).

This clonotype appeared many times. V is TRBV20-1 and J is TRBJ2-2; no clear D. V lost 4 bases, J lost 5 bases, and 5 bases lay in between. This CDR3 spans 11 amino acids. Germline assignment: CDR1 DFQATT and CDR2 SNEGSKA (reference sequence). The CDR3 protein is CSAKRTGELFF. CDR3 bases: TGCAGTGCTAAAAGGACCGGGGAGCTGTTTTTT.

This clonotype was seen a few times. The V and J genes are TRBV9 and TRBJ1-1; tentative D call: TRBD1 (5 bases). V dropped 0 bases and J dropped 3 bases, with 12 bases sitting between them. The CDR3 has 15 residues. Germline CDR1 reads SGDLS; CDR2 reads YYNGEE. The CDR3 DNA is TGTGCCAGCAGCGTAGTTGACAGATTCTACACTGAAGCTTTCTTT. Amino acid sequence: CASSVVDRFYTEAFF.

About this clonotype: Possible read error: a much larger clone is one base away. J is TRBJ2-7 and V is TRBV24-1; the D gene is possibly TRBD2 (6 bases). Germline lookup yields CDR1 KGHDR and CDR2 SFDVKD. The CDR3 covers 13 residues. The ends were cut back, 9 bases at V and 6 bases at J, with 17 bases in the middle. This chain's CDR3 is CATRRDFQSEQYF. DNA of the CDR3: TGTGCCACCCGGAGGGACTTCCAGTCCGAGCAGTACTTC.

This clonotype has at least ten counts. The chain combines TRBV20-1 with TRBJ1-1; D gene unclear. This CDR3 comprises 11 residues. CDR1 is DFQATT, CDR2 SNEGSKA, per germline (reference sequence). V was cut by 2 bases and J by 4 bases, with 5 bases left in between. The CDR3 sequence is CSARKITEAFF. The CDR3 bases are TGCAGTGCTAGAAAAATCACTGAAGCTTTCTTT.

This clonotype was counted ten times or more. This chain links TRBV7-8 with TRBJ2-1, with D perhaps TRBD1 (6 bases). This CDR3 comprises 16 residues. The germline gives CDR1 SGHVS, CDR2 FQNEAQ. The V end was cut by 5 bases, the J end by 4 bases, with 18 bases between. The CDR3 reads CASSAGVVPLYNEQFF. CDR3 sequence (DNA): TGTGCCAGCAGCGCAGGGGTTGTCCCCTTATACAATGAGCAGTTCTTC. The variable domain in full, with the rest retrieved from reference TRBV7-8 and TRBJ2-1, is GAGVSQSPRYKVAKRGQDVALRCDPISGHVSLFWYQQALGQGPEFLTYFQNEAQLDKSGLPSDRFFAERPEGSVSTLKIQRTQQEDSAVYLCASSAGVVPLYNEQFFGPGTRLTVL.

The chain uses TRBV19 and TRBJ1-2; tentative D call: TRBD1 (6 bases). V lost 2 bases and J 6 bases, leaving 16 bases between the germline ends. This CDR3 contains 15 residues. Germline values: CDR1 LNHDA, CDR2 SQIVND (reference sequence). DNA for the CDR3: TGTGCCAGTAGTATACCACAGGGTGTGGATAATGGCTACACCTTC. It specifies CASSIPQGVDNGYTF. The full variable domain, its missing parts supplied by reference TRBV19 and TRBJ1-2, is DGGITQSPKYLFRKEGQNVTLSCEQNLNHDAMYWYRQDPGQGLRLIYYSQIVNDFQKGDIAEGYSVSREKKESFPLTVTSAQKNPTAFYLCASSIPQGVDNGYTFGSGTRLTVV.

The rearrangement joins TRBV7-2 to TRBJ1-2; unclear D gene. This CDR3 has 15 amino acids. CDR1 and CDR2 (germline): SGHTA, FQGNSA. V gave up 5 bases and J gave up 2 bases, with 15 bases separating them. CDR3 sequence (DNA): TGTGCCAGCAGCCTCCGGGCAGGCGCGAACTATGGCTACACCTTC. Its protein product is CASSLRAGANYGYTF.

This clonotype was detected ten times or more. This chain joins TRBV28 and TRBJ2-7; 13 bases line up with TRBD2. Trimming at V came to 0 bases and at J to 7 bases, leaving 3 bases not matched to a gene. Germline V gene data show CDR1 as MDHEN and CDR2 as SYDVKM. CDR3 length equals 15 residues. The CDR3 here is CASSLWTSGGKEQYF. CDR3 DNA sequence: TGTGCCAGCAGTTTATGGACTAGCGGGGGGAAGGAGCAGTACTTC.

This clonotype has just a few counts. As DNA, the CDR3 is TGTGCCAGCAGTTTAGGGCCTCTCTCTGGAAACACCATATATTTT. Protein product: CASSLGPLSGNTIYF. The chain is built from TRBV28 and TRBJ1-3, with D unclear. V lost 2 bases to trimming and J lost 0 bases, with 8 bases between them. Germline V gives CDR1 MDHEN, CDR2 SYDVKM. The CDR3 runs 15 residues.

This clonotype was observed many times. The J gene is TRBJ2-7, the V gene TRBV2; 7 bases are shared with TRBD2. This CDR3 comprises 14 residues. Germline values: CDR1 SNHLY, CDR2 FYNNEI. V shed 2 bases and J 0 bases; nucleotides not matched to a gene: 1. CDR3 in DNA: TGTGCCAGCAGTGAACCGGGGGGCTCCTACGAGCAGTACTTC. Amino acids: CASSEPGGSYEQYF.

This clonotype was detected many times. The chain recombines TRBV10-3 with TRBJ2-2; D possibly matches TRBD1 or TRBD2 (5 bases each). CDR1 ENHRY and CDR2 SYGVKD come from the germline V gene. Deletions cut 8 bases from V and 3 bases from J, with 13 bases between. The CDR3 is 14 amino acids. The DNA of the CDR3 is TGTGCCATCCGACGGGACGGAGACACCGGGGAGCTGTTTTTT. This codes for CAIRRDGDTGELFF.

This clonotype was recorded at least ten times. J is TRBJ1-2 and V is TRBV30; D uncertain. The germline gives CDR1 GTSNPN, CDR2 SVGIG (reference sequence). V lost 2 bases and J lost 3, with 7 bases in between. The CDR3 has 12 residues. The CDR3 nucleotides are TGTGCCTGGAGTACAACCGACTATGGCTACACCTTC. Its protein is CAWSTTDYGYTF.

This clonotype was seen ten or more times. This chain joins TRBV2 and TRBJ1-5, with D unresolved. Trimming took 3 bases from V and 3 from J, leaving 12 bases between them. CDR3 length equals 15 residues. Germline-derived CDR1 and CDR2 are SNHLY and FYNNEI. Here the CDR3 DNA reads TGTGCCAGCAGTGACGTCCCGGGCCTCAATCAGCCCCAGCATTTT. This encodes CASSDVPGLNQPQHF.

This clonotype occurred many times. V and J are TRBV3-1 and TRBJ1-5; D is unresolved. Germline CDR1 is LGHDT and CDR2 is YNNKEL (reference sequence). The V end was cut by 1 base, the J end by 7 bases, with 11 bases between. The CDR3 spans 14 residues. CDR3 DNA sequence: TGTGCCAGCAGCCAAGGATCCTTCGGGCAGCCCCAGCATTTT. This sequence encodes CASSQGSFGQPQHF.

Many counts were recorded for this clonotype. The CDR3 loop is CASRKILTGSIYGYTF. The CDR3 DNA reads as TGTGCCAGCAGGAAAATCCTGACAGGGTCCATCTATGGCTACACCTTC. The rearrangement joins TRBV28 to TRBJ1-2; TRBD1 matches at 7 bases. The CDR3 contains 16 residues. The V gene's germline CDR1 is MDHEN and CDR2 SYDVKM. V trimming: 6 bases; J trimming: 4 bases; junction bases outside the gene matches: 14.

The CDR3 region is CASSQATSGYNEQFF. Here the CDR3 DNA reads TGTGCCAGCAGCCAAGCCACTAGCGGGTACAATGAGCAGTTCTTC. The rearrangement joins TRBV4-2 to TRBJ2-1; 9 bases are a match to TRBD2. CDR3 length equals 15 residues. V trimming: 1 base; J trimming: 4 bases; junction bases outside the gene matches: 2. Germline V gives CDR1 LGHNA, CDR2 YNFKEQ.

J is TRBJ2-3 and V is TRBV7-9; weak D call: TRBD1 (5 bases). V dropped 0 bases and J dropped 3 bases, with 10 bases sitting between them. The V gene's germline CDR1 is SEHNR and CDR2 FQNEAQ (reference sequence). The CDR3 contains 15 residues. Written as DNA, the CDR3 is TGTGCCAGCAGCTTAGCGCGAGACAGTACAGATACGCAGTATTTT. As protein: CASSLARDSTDTQYF. Supplemented by reference TRBV7-9 and TRBJ2-3, the full variable domain reads DTGVSQNPRHKITKRGQNVTFRCDPISEHNRLYWYRQTLGQGPEFLTYFQNEAQLEKSRLLSDRFSAERPKGSFSTLEIQRTEQGDSAMYLCASSLARDSTDTQYFGPGTRLTVL.

In this sample, this clonotype turned up many times. The V gene is TRBV4-3, the J gene TRBJ1-1; TRBD1 matches at 7 bases. The trim removed 1 base at V and 1 base at J, leaving 6 bases unmatched. Germline assignment: CDR1 LGHNA and CDR2 YSLEER. The CDR3 is 16 residues long. This CDR3 reads CASSQGSGQTNTEAFF. The CDR3 DNA reads as TGCGCCAGCAGCCAAGGATCGGGACAGACGAACACTGAAGCTTTCTTT.

The chain combines TRBV24-1 with TRBJ2-1, with D perhaps matching TRBD1 or TRBD2 (5 bases each). Trimming took off 4 bases at V and 10 bases at J, with 10 bases between the two ends. Germline CDR1 is KGHDR and CDR2 is SFDVKD. The CDR3 has 12 residues. CDR3 amino acids: CATSDYRGEQFF. CDR3 bases: TGTGCCACCAGTGACTACCGGGGCGAGCAGTTCTTC.

This clonotype came up a few times. V is TRBV19 and J is TRBJ1-2; D perhaps matches TRBD1 (5 bases). Germline CDR1 reads LNHDA; CDR2 reads SQIVND (reference sequence). With 5 bases removed from V and 6 bases from J, the gap between germline ends came to 10 bases. The CDR3 extends over 12 amino acids. CDR3 protein: CASSPTADGYTF. Here the CDR3 DNA reads TGTGCCAGTAGTCCGACAGCAGATGGCTACACCTTC.

This clonotype was observed at least ten times. The chain joins TRBV20-1 to TRBJ1-2; D not certain. Germline V lookup: CDR1 DFQATT, CDR2 SNEGSKA (reference sequence). V lost 3 bases and J 8 bases, leaving 13 bases between the germline ends. This CDR3 comprises 12 residues. The CDR3 region has the DNA TGCAGTGCTAGGGCTGGACCAGGAGGCTACACCTTC. Protein product: CSARAGPGGYTF.

This clonotype has a count of ten or more. The chain links TRBV10-1 to TRBJ1-1; D possibly corresponds to TRBD1 (5 bases). This CDR3 region has 15 residues. Trimming removed 0 bases from V and 0 bases from J, with 8 bases in between. Germline CDR1 is WNHNN and CDR2 is SYGVQD (reference sequence). The CDR3 coding sequence is TGCGCCAGCAGTGAGTCAGGGACGGTGAACACTGAAGCTTTCTTT. It specifies CASSESGTVNTEAFF.

A note on this clonotype: A clone one base away is much larger, so this may be a read error. The J gene is TRBJ2-7, the V gene TRBV6-2 or TRBV6-3; TRBD2 matches 12 bases. Gene TRBJ2-1 matches the end of the DNA better, so the J call may be wrong. The CDR3 has 17 amino acids. The germline V gene has CDR1 MNHEY and CDR2 SVGEGT. The chain's CDR3 is CASSYPSASGRAYEQFF. In nucleotides, the CDR3 is TGTGCCAGCAGTTATCCCTCTGCTAGCGGGAGGGCCTACGAGCAGTTCTTC.

The chain recombines TRBV4-1 with TRBJ1-4; D is uncertain. Trimming left V 1 base short and J 8 bases short, with 14 bases between. Germline V gene sequence: CDR1 MGHRA, CDR2 YSYEKL. The CDR3 spans 15 residues. The CDR3 sequence: CASSQAERGIEKLFF. The CDR3 bases are TGCGCCAGCAGCCAAGCTGAACGGGGTATAGAAAAACTGTTTTTT.

This clonotype was seen repeatedly, ten times or more. This rearrangement joins TRBV6-2 or TRBV6-3 to TRBJ1-1; D might be TRBD1 (6 bases). CDR3 length: 13 residues. Per the germline V gene, CDR1 is MNHEY and CDR2 is SVGEGT. V was pared by 7 bases and J by 2 bases, with 11 bases between. In nucleotides, the CDR3 is TGTGCCAGCACGACAGGTCCAAACACTGAAGCTTTCTTT. This codes for CASTTGPNTEAFF.

This clonotype has just a few counts. The chain links TRBV19 to TRBJ2-5; a weak D match, TRBD1 (6 bases). V lost 9 bases and J 0 bases, leaving 14 bases between the germline ends. This CDR3 comprises 14 residues. From germline, CDR1 is LNHDA and CDR2 SQIVND (reference sequence). The CDR3 is CASKGQSNQETQYF. CDR3 nucleotide sequence: TGTGCCAGCAAAGGACAGTCTAACCAAGAGACCCAGTACTTC.